This T cell receptor beta chain was captured in a study of blood T cell repertoires in COVID-19. Clones were sequenced by immunoSEQ multiplex PCR, and TCRdb holds only the in-frame ones, with some missing. The sample carries around 120,000 clones, about 88% recorded once. The specimen sequenced was peripheral blood. The sequence was obtained from a man between 45 and 60 years old with active COVID-19.

The CDR3 loop is CAGKGVAGVYNEQFF. In DNA, the CDR3 is TGTGCCGGAAAGGGGGTAGCGGGGGTCTACAATGAGCAGTTCTTC. This chain links TRBV7-5 with TRBJ2-1; the D call of TRBD2 is as the table states it, not checked on the DNA. TRBV7-5 is flagged as a pseudogene. The CDR3 has 15 amino acids.